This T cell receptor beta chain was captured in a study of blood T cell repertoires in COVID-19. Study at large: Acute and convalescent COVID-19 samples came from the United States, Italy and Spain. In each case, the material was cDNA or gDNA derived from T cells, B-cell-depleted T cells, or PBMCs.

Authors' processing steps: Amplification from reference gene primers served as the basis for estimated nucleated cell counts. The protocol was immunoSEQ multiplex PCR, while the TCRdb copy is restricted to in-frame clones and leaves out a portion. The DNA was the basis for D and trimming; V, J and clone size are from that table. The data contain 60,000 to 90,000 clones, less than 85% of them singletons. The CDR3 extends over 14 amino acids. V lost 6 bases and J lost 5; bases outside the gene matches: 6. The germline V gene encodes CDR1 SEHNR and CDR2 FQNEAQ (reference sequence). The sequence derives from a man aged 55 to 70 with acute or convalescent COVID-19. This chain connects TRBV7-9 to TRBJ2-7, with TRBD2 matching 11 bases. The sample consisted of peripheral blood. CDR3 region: CASRTSGTRNEQYF. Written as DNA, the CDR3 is TGTGCCAGCAGGACTAGCGGGACCCGGAACGAGCAGTACTTC. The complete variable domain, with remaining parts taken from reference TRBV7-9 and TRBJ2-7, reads DTGVSQNPRHKITKRGQNVTFRCDPISEHNRLYWYRQTLGQGPEFLTYFQNEAQLEKSRLLSDRFSAERPKGSFSTLEIQRTEQGDSAMYLCASRTSGTRNEQYFGPGTRLTVT.